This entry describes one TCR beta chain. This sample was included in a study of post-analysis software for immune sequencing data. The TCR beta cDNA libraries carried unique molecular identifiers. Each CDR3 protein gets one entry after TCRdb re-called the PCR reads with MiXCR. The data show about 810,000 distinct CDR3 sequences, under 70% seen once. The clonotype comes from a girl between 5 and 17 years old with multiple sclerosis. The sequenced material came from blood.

The CDR3, as DNA: TGTGCCAGCATCCATCGGGGTAGCGGGAGATTGGATGAGCAGTTCTTC. Translating gives CASIHRGSGRLDEQFF. The J gene is TRBJ2-1, the V gene TRBV7-2, with 9 nucleotides matching TRBD2. V gave up 7 bases and J gave up 8 bases; unmatched junction bases: 15. CDR3 length: 16 amino acids. The germline gives CDR1 SGHTA, CDR2 FQGNSA.